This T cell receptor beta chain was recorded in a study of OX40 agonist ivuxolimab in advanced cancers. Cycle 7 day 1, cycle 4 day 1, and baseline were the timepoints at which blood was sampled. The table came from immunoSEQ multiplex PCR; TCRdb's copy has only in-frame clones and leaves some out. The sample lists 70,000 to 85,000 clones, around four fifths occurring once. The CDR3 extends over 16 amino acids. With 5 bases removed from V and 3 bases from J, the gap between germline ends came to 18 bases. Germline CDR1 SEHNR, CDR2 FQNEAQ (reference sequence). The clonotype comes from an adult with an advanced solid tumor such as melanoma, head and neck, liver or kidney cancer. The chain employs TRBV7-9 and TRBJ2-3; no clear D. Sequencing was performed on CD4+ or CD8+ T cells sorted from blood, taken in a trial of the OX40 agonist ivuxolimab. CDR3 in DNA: TGTGCCAGCAGCCCCGGTACACTACGGTGGACAGATACGCAGTATTTT. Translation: CASSPGTLRWTDTQYF.